Described below is a single TCR beta chain sequence and its context. The data derive from a study of CD8+ T cells in alopecia areata. Study-level background: The drug, oral tofacitinib, was given to treated patients at 5 to 10 mg twice daily.

The V and J ends lost 6 bases and 8 bases respectively, with 26 bases between them. CDR1 is KGHSH and CDR2 is LQKENI in the germline V gene. The CDR3 length is 17 residues. As the sequencing template, cDNA was produced by extracting RNA and reverse transcribing it. The data were produced by immunoSEQ multiplex PCR, yet TCRdb's version contains in-frame clones alone and is incomplete. This sample has under 300,000 clones, with roughly 60% found just once. This sample's treatment: oral pan-JAK inhibitor, 5-10 mg twice daily. The investigators collected lesional scalp punch biopsies and peripheral blood from alopecia areata patients.

The chain has TRBV18 and TRBJ2-1; a weak D match, TRBD2 (6 bases). The sequencing used CD4+ T cells sorted from blood, collected between weeks 51 and 52, from a patient treated with tofacitinib. The TCR was taken from a human donor with alopecia areata. The CDR3 is CASSPQERDFMRHEQFF. The CDR3 DNA reads as TGTGCCAGCTCGCCCCAGGAACGGGACTTTATGAGGCATGAGCAGTTCTTC.